The next 12 T cell receptor beta chains were all read from a single sample in a study of cytomegalovirus exposure and HLA in healthy donors. The PCR used 60 Vbeta and 13 Jbeta primers. Sequenced by immunoSEQ multiplex PCR; TCRdb stores in-frame clones only, minus some. This sample carries 85,000 to 95,000 clones, around 80% of them seen once, and the ten largest clones take approximately 5%. The sequenced sample consisted of PBMCs. The receptors here all came from a man aged 25 to 45 in good health and CMV-seropositive.

This clone occurred once. J is TRBJ1-3 and V is TRBV19; a possible D gene is TRBD1 (6 bases). V was shortened by 4 bases and J by 0 bases, with 13 bases between the two germline ends. This CDR3 spans 16 amino acids. Looked up from germline, CDR1 is LNHDA and CDR2 is SQIVND (reference sequence). The CDR3 loop reads CASSRTGTRSGNTIYF. CDR3 nucleotides: TGTGCCAGTAGTAGAACCGGGACACGCTCTGGAAACACCATATATTTT.

In its sample, this clone was seen a few times. The chain employs TRBV15 and TRBJ2-3; D remains ambiguous. Deletions cut 1 base from V and 4 bases from J, with 12 bases between. Per the germline V gene, CDR1 is LNHNV and CDR2 is YYDKDF (reference sequence). This CDR3 comprises 15 residues. The CDR3 spells CATSRGAVAADTQYF. The CDR3 bases are TGTGCCACCAGCAGAGGTGCAGTCGCCGCAGATACGCAGTATTTT.

This chain joins TRBV7-9 and TRBJ2-3; D unresolved. Germline CDR1 and CDR2: SEHNR and FQNEAQ (reference sequence). This CDR3 has 11 residues. Trimming shortened V by 7 bases and J by 4 bases, and 6 bases separated the two germline ends. The DNA for the CDR3 is TGTGCCAGCACCCATGCAGATACGCAGTATTTT. Protein sequence: CASTHADTQYF.

The chain couples TRBV18 to TRBJ1-1; D possibly corresponds to TRBD1 (5 bases). This CDR3 is built from 15 residues. V lost 5 bases and J lost 0, with 13 bases in between. Germline-derived CDR1 and CDR2 are KGHSH and LQKENI. This CDR3 reads CASSSQQEMNTEAFF. The CDR3 nucleotides read TGTGCCAGCTCATCCCAACAGGAGATGAACACTGAAGCTTTCTTT.

The rearrangement links TRBV10-3 to TRBJ2-3; 11 bases match TRBD2. The CDR3 extends over 17 amino acids. From germline, CDR1 is ENHRY and CDR2 SYGVKD. V lost 0 bases and J lost 0; bases outside the gene matches: 2. The CDR3 DNA is TGTGCCATCAGTGAGTCGACTAGCGGGGTTAGCACAGATACGCAGTATTTT. Translated: CAISESTSGVSTDTQYF.

The chain recombines TRBV5-1 with TRBJ1-1, with D tentatively TRBD1 (5 bases). The V end lost 4 bases, the J end lost 4 bases, and 14 bases lay between the germline ends. There are 14 residues in the CDR3. Germline-derived CDR1 and CDR2 are SGHRS and YFSETQ. DNA of the CDR3: TGCGCCAGCAGCCCGACGACAGTAGGCACTGAAGCTTTCTTT. Its protein product is CASSPTTVGTEAFF.

This chain connects TRBV9 to TRBJ2-2; TRBD1 matches at 8 bases. V lost 3 bases and J lost 5; bases outside the gene matches: 6. The CDR3 runs to 15 residues. Germline V lookup: CDR1 SGDLS, CDR2 YYNGEE. Here the CDR3 DNA reads TGTGCCAGCAGCGATGGGACAGGCTGGACCGGGGAGCTGTTTTTT. Protein product: CASSDGTGWTGELFF.

This rearrangement joins TRBV30 to TRBJ2-3, with 9 bases matching TRBD2. Germline V gives CDR1 GTSNPN, CDR2 SVGIG (reference sequence). This CDR3 spans 17 amino acids. The V and J ends lost 5 bases and 1 base, in that order; junction bases with no gene match: 13. The CDR3 loop reads CAWGGGGTSDRTDTQYF. The CDR3, as DNA: TGTGCCTGGGGCGGGGGGGGGACCTCCGACCGCACAGATACGCAGTATTTT.

The genes are TRBV7-9 and TRBJ1-1, with D perhaps matching TRBD1 (5 bases). Between the trimmed V and J ends, which lost 4 bases and 4 bases, there was a span of 19 bases. The germline V gene has CDR1 SEHNR and CDR2 FQNEAQ (reference sequence). The CDR3 is made up of 16 amino acids. The CDR3 DNA is TGTGCCAGCAGCTGGGACTTGAGTGGGCTTGGCACTGAAGCTTTCTTT. It is translated as CASSWDLSGLGTEAFF.

This clone was observed a handful of times. The V and J genes are TRBV18 and TRBJ2-7; 7 bases match TRBD1. Germline V CDR1 and CDR2: KGHSH, LQKENI. V was pared by 2 bases and J by 0 bases, with 10 bases of the junction left unmatched. This CDR3 spans 17 amino acids. The CDR3 DNA reads as TGTGCCAGCTCACCAAATCAGGGACAGACGAACTCCTACGAGCAGTACTTC. It specifies CASSPNQGQTNSYEQYF.

The chain uses TRBV29-1 and TRBJ1-1; 7 positions agree with TRBD1. There are 15 residues in the CDR3. CDR1 is SQVTM, CDR2 ANQGSEA, per germline. The V and J ends lost 2 bases and 5 bases, in that order; junction bases with no gene match: 11. This chain's CDR3 is CSVELKDRRRTEAFF. CDR3 nucleotides: TGCAGCGTTGAATTGAAGGACAGGAGGAGGACTGAAGCTTTCTTT.

J is TRBJ2-2 and V is TRBV7-6; TRBD2 is a possible D gene (5 bases). Deletions cut 3 bases from V and 3 bases from J, with 14 bases between. CDR1 is SGHVS, CDR2 FNYEAQ, per germline. This CDR3 is built from 16 residues. The chain's CDR3 is CASSFLGAPDTGELFF. The CDR3 DNA follows: TGTGCCAGCAGCTTTCTGGGAGCCCCAGACACCGGGGAGCTGTTTTTT.